The 32 T cell receptor beta chains listed next were all sequenced from one sample in a study of neoadjuvant nivolumab and ipilimumab in lung cancer. The repertoire was sequenced with immunoSEQ multiplex PCR; TCRdb's copy has only in-frame clones and lacks some. The table includes about 20,000 clones, 70% to 80% detected once. The sample here was tumor tissue, taken after neoadjuvant nivolumab, alone or with ipilimumab, at or shortly before surgery. All receptors come from an adult with non-small cell lung cancer.

The chain carries TRBV5-1 and TRBJ1-2; no definite D call. CDR3 length: 14 amino acids. Looked up from germline, CDR1 is SGHRS and CDR2 is YFSETQ. With 4 bases removed from V and 8 bases from J, the gap between germline ends came to 18 bases. This CDR3 is CASSPSGRAEGYTF. DNA of the CDR3: TGCGCCAGCAGCCCATCGGGGAGGGCGGAAGGCTACACCTTC.

The chain carries TRBV5-6 and TRBJ1-2; TRBD1 matches 9 bases. The germline V gene has CDR1 SGHDT and CDR2 YYEEEE. The length of the CDR3 is 13 residues. The trim removed 2 bases at V and 8 bases at J, leaving 4 bases unmatched. CDR3 sequence (DNA): TGTGCCAGCAGCTTACAGGGGGCAGAAGGCTACACCTTC. Translating gives CASSLQGAEGYTF.

V usage is TRBV7-2 and J usage is TRBJ1-1, with a possible D match to TRBD1 (6 bases). The V gene's germline CDR1 is SGHTA and CDR2 FQGNSA. The CDR3 contains 14 residues. Deletions cut 2 bases from V and 0 bases from J, with 7 bases between. For the CDR3, the DNA is TGTGCCAGCAGCTTATACAGGGTGAACACTGAAGCTTTCTTT. This codes for CASSLYRVNTEAFF.

This rearrangement joins TRBV2 to TRBJ2-5; no definite D call. This CDR3 has 13 amino acids. V gave up 5 bases and J gave up 0 bases, with 7 bases separating them. The germline gives CDR1 SNHLY, CDR2 FYNNEI. Here the CDR3 reads CASSPWDQETQYF. CDR3 nucleotides: TGTGCCAGCAGTCCCTGGGACCAAGAGACCCAGTACTTC.

The CDR3: CASSGTYTGELFF. The CDR3 nucleotides are TGTGCCAGCTCCGGCACCTACACCGGGGAGCTGTTTTTT. The genes are TRBV6-5 and TRBJ2-2; D remains ambiguous. The germline gives CDR1 MNHEY, CDR2 SVGAGI. CDR3 length: 13 amino acids. The V end was cut by 8 bases, the J end by 3 bases, with 10 bases between.

The gene calls are TRBV7-9 and TRBJ1-2; 9 bases align to TRBD1. The CDR3 is 16 residues long. CDR1 and CDR2 from the germline V gene are SEHNR and FQNEAQ (reference sequence). With 1 base clipped from V and 4 bases from J, the junction kept 7 bases outside the gene matches. The CDR3 region is CASSLVGGQGTYGYTF. The CDR3 DNA sequence: TGTGCCAGCAGCTTAGTTGGGGGACAGGGTACCTATGGCTACACCTTC.

This chain links TRBV7-9 with TRBJ1-2; D remains unclear. CDR3 size: 12 residues. Germline V CDR1 and CDR2: SEHNR, FQNEAQ (reference sequence). V lost 3 bases and J 4 bases, leaving 6 bases between the germline ends. CDR3 sequence reads: CASSLASYGYTF. CDR3 sequence (DNA): TGTGCCAGCAGCTTGGCGAGCTATGGCTACACCTTC.

The V gene is TRBV14, the J gene TRBJ1-4; D remains unclear. The CDR3 loop spans 11 amino acids. Trimming shortened V by 4 bases and J by 8 bases, and 5 bases separated the two germline ends. Germline V lookup: CDR1 SGHDN, CDR2 FVKESK. The CDR3 bases are TGTGCCAGCAGCCTGGGGGAAAAACTGTTTTTT. Its protein is CASSLGEKLFF.

The chain employs TRBV5-6 and TRBJ2-7; D might be TRBD1 (5 bases). Germline assignment: CDR1 SGHDT and CDR2 YYEEEE. Trimming removed 0 bases at V and 3 bases at J, with 7 bases between. The length of the CDR3 is 13 residues. The CDR3 here is CASSLATGYEQYF. The CDR3 DNA is TGTGCCAGCAGCTTGGCAACAGGCTACGAGCAGTACTTC.

The V gene is TRBV5-1, the J gene TRBJ1-1; D perhaps matches TRBD1 (5 bases). The CDR3 is 15 amino acids. V lost 4 bases and J 7 bases, leaving 20 bases between the germline ends. Per the germline V gene, CDR1 is SGHRS and CDR2 is YFSETQ. In DNA, the CDR3 is TGCGCCAGCAGCGGCGGGGCCCAAGAGGTTGATGAAGCTTTCTTT. Its protein product is CASSGGAQEVDEAFF.

The chain combines TRBV30 with TRBJ2-3; TRBD1 agrees at 7 bases. Unmatched junction bases numbered 2, after V lost 3 bases and J lost 5 bases. The germline V gene has CDR1 GTSNPN and CDR2 SVGIG (reference sequence). This CDR3 spans 12 amino acids. This chain's CDR3 is CAWRGQEDTQYF. CDR3 DNA: TGTGCCTGGAGAGGACAGGAAGATACGCAGTATTTT.

V and J are TRBV5-6 and TRBJ1-6, with D hard to call. Trimming took 4 bases from V and 10 from J, leaving 9 bases between them. Germline V gene sequence: CDR1 SGHDT, CDR2 YYEEEE. The CDR3 length is 12 residues. The DNA for the CDR3 is TGTGCCAGCAGCCTGCGAGAATCACCCCTCCACTTT. Its protein is CASSLRESPLHF.

V gene TRBV30 combines with J gene TRBJ1-2; D possibly corresponds to TRBD1 (6 bases). This CDR3 has 12 amino acids. Trimming cost V 3 bases and J 4 bases, with 9 bases left between them. CDR1 is GTSNPN and CDR2 is SVGIG in the germline V gene (reference sequence). This CDR3 is CAWSGTSYGYTF. The DNA of the CDR3 is TGTGCCTGGAGCGGGACAAGCTATGGCTACACCTTC.

The chain links TRBV25-1 to TRBJ2-7; D gene unclear. The CDR3 extends over 13 amino acids. Trimming shortened V by 2 bases and J by 4 bases, and 9 bases separated the two germline ends. CDR1 and CDR2 from the germline V gene are MGHDK and SYGVNS. CDR3 sequence reads: CASSEAGGYEQYF. CDR3 bases: TGTGCCAGCAGTGAAGCCGGTGGGTACGAGCAGTACTTC.

The chain uses TRBV30 and TRBJ2-3; D gene uncertain. Germline V gene sequence: CDR1 GTSNPN, CDR2 SVGIG (reference sequence). The CDR3 runs to 11 residues. The V and J ends lost 4 bases and 3 bases respectively, with 5 bases between them. CDR3 nucleotides: TGTGCCTGGACTACTACAGATACGCAGTATTTT. Protein sequence: CAWTTTDTQYF.

The V gene is TRBV10-3, the J gene TRBJ1-6; D remains unclear. Germline V lookup: CDR1 ENHRY, CDR2 SYGVKD. The ends were cut back, 2 bases at V and 9 bases at J, with 8 bases in the middle. The CDR3 extends over 13 amino acids. CDR3 in amino acids: CAISEVGSSPLHF. CDR3 DNA sequence: TGTGCCATCAGTGAGGTGGGGAGTTCACCCCTCCACTTT.

V usage is TRBV5-4 and J usage is TRBJ1-6; D is uncertain. CDR1 and CDR2 (germline): SGHNT, YYREEE (reference sequence). The CDR3 extends over 14 amino acids. Trimming pared 0 bases from V and 9 bases from J, leaving 10 bases between. The CDR3 is CASSLDSVFSPLHF. The DNA for the CDR3 is TGTGCCAGCAGCTTGGACAGCGTTTTTTCACCCCTCCACTTT.

V and J are TRBV6-6 and TRBJ1-3, with D unresolved. The germline V gene has CDR1 MNHNY and CDR2 SVGAGI (reference sequence). CDR3 length: 11 residues. Trimming pared 6 bases from V and 9 bases from J, leaving 9 bases between. The CDR3 loop is CASSLSFTIYF. The CDR3 nucleotides are TGTGCCAGCAGCCTATCGTTCACCATATATTTT.

By share, this clone counts as medium-sized (0.01 to 0.1%). This chain joins TRBV5-1 and TRBJ1-1, with D perhaps TRBD1 (5 bases). V was cut by 4 bases and J by 11 bases, with 21 bases left in between. The CDR3 runs to 14 residues. Germline CDR1 SGHRS, CDR2 YFSETQ. The CDR3 here is CASSPFQGGRNAFF. The CDR3 DNA reads as TGCGCCAGCAGCCCATTCCAGGGTGGGAGGAATGCTTTCTTT.

The chain uses TRBV27 and TRBJ2-5; TRBD2 matches 8 bases. The CDR3 loop spans 13 amino acids. V trimming: 6 bases; J trimming: 5 bases; junction bases outside the gene matches: 5. The germline CDR1 and CDR2 sequences are MNHEY and SMNVEV (reference sequence). The chain's CDR3 is CASSRGGWETQYF. CDR3 DNA: TGTGCCAGCAGCCGCGGGGGGTGGGAGACCCAGTACTTC.

This sequence joins TRBV20-1 and TRBJ1-1; D unresolved. V was pared by 5 bases and J by 1 base, with 5 bases between. Germline V gene sequence: CDR1 DFQATT, CDR2 SNEGSKA (reference sequence). This CDR3 is built from 11 residues. CDR3 sequence (DNA): TGCAGTGCTGACTGGAACACTGAAGCTTTCTTT. Protein sequence: CSADWNTEAFF.

This clone was seen a few times. The chain joins TRBV30 to TRBJ2-1; perhaps TRBD2 as D (7 bases). The CDR3 spans 17 residues. The germline V gene encodes CDR1 GTSNPN and CDR2 SVGIG (reference sequence). Trimming removed 3 bases at V and 5 bases at J, with 23 bases between. CDR3: CAWSEPHRVGRNNEQFF. The CDR3, as DNA: TGTGCCTGGAGCGAACCTCACAGGGTCGGGAGGAACAATGAGCAGTTCTTC.

This clone was seen a handful of times. The rearrangement links TRBV7-9 to TRBJ1-6; TRBD1 matches 8 bases. The germline V gene encodes CDR1 SEHNR and CDR2 FQNEAQ (reference sequence). J lost 7 bases, V lost 6 bases, and 5 bases had no gene match. This CDR3 is 14 amino acids long. CDR3 protein: CASRGQGENSPLHF. CDR3 nucleotides: TGTGCCAGCAGAGGACAGGGAGAGAATTCACCCCTCCACTTT.

The V gene is TRBV6-5, the J gene TRBJ1-1, with D tentatively TRBD1 (5 bases). This CDR3 region has 15 residues. V was clipped by 0 bases and J by 0 bases, with 8 bases between them. Germline loops: CDR1 MNHEY, CDR2 SVGAGI. The CDR3, as DNA: TGTGCCAGCAGTTACTCGTGGGGCATGAACACTGAAGCTTTCTTT. Residues: CASSYSWGMNTEAFF.

The chain recombines TRBV18 with TRBJ1-1, with D unresolved. Germline values: CDR1 KGHSH, CDR2 LQKENI. CDR3 length equals 14 residues. The ends were cut back, 1 base at V and 2 bases at J, with 8 bases in the middle. The chain's CDR3 is CASSPLQRNTEAFF. The CDR3 DNA is TGTGCCAGCTCACCACTGCAGCGAAACACTGAAGCTTTCTTT.

A single count supports this clone. The chain's CDR3 is CASSVEGDTEETQYF. The CDR3 bases are TGTGCCAGCAGCGTAGAGGGTGATACCGAAGAGACCCAGTACTTC. The rearrangement uses TRBV9 and TRBJ2-5; D unresolved. Germline lookup yields CDR1 SGDLS and CDR2 YYNGEE. The V gene lost 0 bases and the J gene lost 3 bases, with 12 bases spanning the gap. The CDR3 contains 15 residues.

In its sample, this clone was seen a few times. V gene TRBV6-5 combines with J gene TRBJ1-5; D is ambiguous. The ends were cut back, 6 bases at V and 1 base at J, with 13 bases in the middle. The CDR3 spans 15 residues. Germline values: CDR1 MNHEY, CDR2 SVGAGI. CDR3 nucleotides: TGTGCCAGCAGCCGGTCGGTCCGGAGCAATCAGCCCCAGCATTTT. It encodes CASSRSVRSNQPQHF.

The chain uses TRBV11-2 and TRBJ2-5; 7 bases line up with TRBD1. Germline loops: CDR1 SGHAT, CDR2 FQNNGV. The CDR3 contains 14 residues. With 3 bases clipped from V and 2 bases from J, the junction kept 3 bases outside the gene matches. CDR3 in amino acids: CASSLGTVQETQYF. Here the CDR3 DNA reads TGTGCCAGCAGCTTGGGGACAGTACAAGAGACCCAGTACTTC. The variable domain in full, completed from reference TRBV11-2 and TRBJ2-5, reads EAGVAQSPRYKIIEKRQSVAFWCNPISGHATLYWYQQILGQGPKLLIQFQNNGVVDDSQLPKDRFSAERLKGVDSTLKIQPAKLEDSAVYLCASSLGTVQETQYFGPGTRLLVL.

The chain joins TRBV5-1 to TRBJ2-2; 11 bases are shared with TRBD2. This CDR3 region has 18 residues. The ends lost 3 bases at V and 5 bases at J; junction bases unmatched: 12. CDR1 and CDR2 from the germline V gene are SGHRS and YFSETQ. CDR3 protein: CASSWRGGTSGFTGELFF. In nucleotides, the CDR3 is TGCGCCAGCAGCTGGAGGGGGGGGACTAGCGGCTTTACCGGGGAGCTGTTTTTT.

This clone was seen a few times. The rearrangement links TRBV5-6 to TRBJ2-7, with TRBD1 identical over 7 bases. The trim removed 0 bases at V and 2 bases at J, leaving 2 bases unmatched. Germline CDR1 SGHDT, CDR2 YYEEEE. This CDR3 has 14 amino acids. CDR3 in amino acids: CASSLEQGTYEQYF. The CDR3, as DNA: TGTGCCAGCAGCTTGGAACAGGGGACCTACGAGCAGTACTTC.

This chain uses TRBV6-6 with TRBJ1-2; D is uncertain. Germline CDR1 MNHNY, CDR2 SVGAGI (reference sequence). The ends were cut back, 0 bases at V and 4 bases at J, with 9 bases in the middle. The CDR3 sequence is 14 residues long. CDR3 in amino acids: CASSYSQATYGYTF. The DNA for the CDR3 is TGTGCCAGCAGTTACTCGCAGGCCACCTATGGCTACACCTTC.

This chain uses TRBV7-3 with TRBJ2-5; 7 nucleotides align to TRBD1. The CDR3 length is 13 residues. Germline assignment: CDR1 SGHTA and CDR2 FQGTGA. The trim removed 3 bases at V and 6 bases at J, leaving 4 bases unmatched. This chain's CDR3 is CASSFRGTQTQYF. In nucleotides, the CDR3 is TGTGCCAGCAGCTTCAGGGGGACGCAGACCCAGTACTTC.